This T cell receptor (beta chain) is from a study of blood T cell repertoires in COVID-19. Study-level background: Acute and convalescent COVID-19 specimens originated in the United States, Italy and Spain. PBMCs, B-cell-depleted T cells, or T cells provided the cDNA or gDNA that made up the material.

Sequencing used immunoSEQ multiplex PCR; TCRdb keeps in-frame clones, though not all of them. The table has about 260,000 clones, roughly 89% seen once. Sequencing was performed on peripheral blood. The receptor's source is a woman in her thirties or forties who had recovered from COVID-19.

The DNA for the CDR3 is TGTGCCAGCAGTTTAGGTCGAGCGGGGGGCGTCTACAATGAGCAGTTCTTC. Its translation is CASSLGRAGGVYNEQFF. The rearrangement joins TRBV28 to TRBJ2-1; 9 bases match TRBD2. The ends lost 2 bases at V and 3 bases at J; junction bases unmatched: 8. Germline V gives CDR1 MDHEN, CDR2 SYDVKM. This CDR3 has 17 amino acids.